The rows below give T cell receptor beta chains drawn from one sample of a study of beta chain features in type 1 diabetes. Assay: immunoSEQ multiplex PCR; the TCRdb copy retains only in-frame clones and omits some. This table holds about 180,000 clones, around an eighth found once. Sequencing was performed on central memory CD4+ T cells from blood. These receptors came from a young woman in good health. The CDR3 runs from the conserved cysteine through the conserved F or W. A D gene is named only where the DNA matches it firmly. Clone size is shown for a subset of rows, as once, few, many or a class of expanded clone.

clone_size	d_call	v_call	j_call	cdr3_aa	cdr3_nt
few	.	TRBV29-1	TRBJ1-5	CSVCTGSNQPQHF	TGCAGCGTCTGCACAGGGAGCAATCAGCCCCAGCATTTT
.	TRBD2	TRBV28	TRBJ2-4	CASSGSGRAGNIQYF	TGTGCCAGCAGTGGAAGCGGGAGGGCCGGAAACATTCAGTACTTC
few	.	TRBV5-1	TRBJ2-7	CASSYTGTFSYEQYF	TGCGCCAGCAGCTACACCGGGACTTTTTCTTACGAGCAGTACTTC
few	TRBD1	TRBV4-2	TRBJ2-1	CASSSPDRYNEQFF	TGTGCCAGCAGCTCTCCGGACAGGTACAATGAGCAGTTCTTC
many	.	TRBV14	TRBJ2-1	CASSPLLVSNEQFF	TGTGCCAGCAGCCCCCTACTAGTATCCAATGAGCAGTTCTTC
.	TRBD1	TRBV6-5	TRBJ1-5	CASSQTGAYQPQHF	TGTGCCAGCAGTCAGACAGGGGCTTATCAGCCCCAGCATTTT
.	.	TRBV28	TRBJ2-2	CASSLYSGELFF	TGTGCCAGCAGTTTATATAGCGGGGAGCTGTTTTTT
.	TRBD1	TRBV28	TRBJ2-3	CASFPGQGADTQYF	TGTGCCAGTTTCCCGGGACAGGGGGCAGATACGCAGTATTTT
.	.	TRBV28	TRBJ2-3	CASSPGTGGVTDTQYF	TGTGCCAGCAGTCCAGGAACGGGGGGCGTGACAGATACGCAGTATTTT
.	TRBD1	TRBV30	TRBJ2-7	CAWSFLVDRADEQYF	TGTGCCTGGAGTTTTTTAGTGGACAGGGCCGACGAGCAGTACTTC
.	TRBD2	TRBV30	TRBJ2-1	CAWSVGASGNYNEQFF	TGTGCCTGGAGTGTAGGTGCTAGCGGGAACTACAATGAGCAGTTCTTC
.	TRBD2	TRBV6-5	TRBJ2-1	CASSLLAGGPAEQFF	TGTGCCAGCAGCCTTTTAGCGGGAGGGCCAGCTGAGCAGTTCTTC
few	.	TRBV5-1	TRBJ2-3	CASSAPQGSSTDTQYF	TGCGCCAGCAGCGCACCTCAGGGCTCTAGCACAGATACGCAGTATTTT
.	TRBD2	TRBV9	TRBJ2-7	CASSPRPVGAGEYEQYF	TGTGCCAGCAGCCCCCGGCCAGTCGGAGCGGGAGAATACGAGCAGTACTTC
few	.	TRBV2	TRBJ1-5	CASSAQGSNQPQHF	TGTGCCAGCAGTGCTCAGGGTAGCAATCAGCCCCAGCATTTT
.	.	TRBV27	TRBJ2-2	CASSPANTGELFF	TGTGCCAGCAGTCCGGCGAACACCGGGGAGCTGTTTTTT
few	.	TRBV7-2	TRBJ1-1	CASSSQGLTNTEAFF	TGTGCCAGCAGCTCACAGGGATTGACGAACACTGAAGCTTTCTTT
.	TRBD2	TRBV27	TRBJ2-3	CASSFRTSGRASDTQYF	TGTGCCAGCAGTTTCCGGACTAGCGGGAGGGCCTCAGATACGCAGTATTTT
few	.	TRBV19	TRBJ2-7	CASSKTDLTYEQYF	TGTGCCAGTAGTAAGACAGACCTAACCTACGAGCAGTACTTC
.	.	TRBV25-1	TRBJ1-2	CASSEERTLYGYTF	TGTGCCAGCAGTGAAGAAAGAACCCTATATGGCTACACCTTC
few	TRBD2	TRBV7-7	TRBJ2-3	CASSFSAGDTDTQYF	TGTGCTAGCAGCTTCTCAGCGGGAGACACAGATACGCAGTATTTT
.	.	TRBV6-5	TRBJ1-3	CASSPGGGSGNTIYF	TGTGCCAGCAGTCCGGGAGGGGGCTCTGGAAACACCATATATTTT
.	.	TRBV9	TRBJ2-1	CASSPRTGRGSDEQFF	TGTGCCAGCAGCCCAAGGACGGGACGGGGGTCCGATGAGCAGTTCTTC
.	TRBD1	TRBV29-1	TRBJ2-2	CSLRQGRSGELFF	TGCAGCTTACGACAGGGTCGATCCGGGGAGCTGTTTTTT
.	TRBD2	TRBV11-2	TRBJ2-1	CASIPGGFWRGDNEQFF	TGTGCCAGCATCCCCGGGGGTTTTTGGCGGGGGGACAATGAGCAGTTCTTC
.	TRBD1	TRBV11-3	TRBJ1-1	CASSFGQGNTEAFF	TGTGCCAGCAGCTTCGGACAGGGGAACACTGAAGCTTTCTTT
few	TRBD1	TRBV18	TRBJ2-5	CASSYQWDRKETQYF	TGTGCCAGCTCTTACCAGTGGGACAGAAAAGAGACCCAGTACTTC
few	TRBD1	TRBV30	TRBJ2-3	CAWSATGGITQYF	TGTGCCTGGAGTGCGACAGGGGGCATTACGCAGTATTTT
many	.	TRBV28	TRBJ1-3	CASSFRVPGNTIYF	TGTGCCAGCAGTTTCCGGGTGCCTGGAAACACCATATATTTT
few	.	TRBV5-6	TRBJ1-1	CASSLGTGTEAFF	TGTGCCAGCAGCTTGGGCACCGGGACTGAAGCTTTCTTT
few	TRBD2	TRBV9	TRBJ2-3	CASSVARLAGTDTQYF	TGTGCCAGCAGCGTAGCCCGACTAGCCGGCACAGATACGCAGTATTTT
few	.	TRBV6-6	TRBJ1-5	CASSPGGESNQPQHF	TGTGCCAGCAGTCCTGGAGGGGAAAGTAATCAGCCCCAGCATTTT
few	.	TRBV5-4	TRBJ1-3	CASSQDHIQSSGNTIYF	TGCGCCAGCAGCCAAGATCACATACAGAGCTCTGGAAACACCATATATTTT
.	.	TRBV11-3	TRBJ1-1	CASSQQGRTEAFF	TGTGCCAGCAGCCAACAGGGCCGAACTGAAGCTTTCTTT